This TCR beta chain emerged from a study of blood T cell repertoires in COVID-19 (dated by TCRdb to between 2020 and 2021). Background on the whole study: Samples covering the acute and convalescent phases of COVID-19 were provided by collaborators in the United States, Italy and Spain. The sample metadata nearly always contained a de-identified subject ID, COVID-19 status, age in years and sex. The dataset comprised deeply sampled blood TCRbeta repertoires from subjects exposed to, actively infected with, or recovered from COVID-19. A freely available public database, intended as a resource for researchers studying the immune response to SARS-CoV-2, is where the repertoires were released. The samples were drawn from the first 160 participants of the ongoing ImmuneRACE study and from about 1,200 subjects provided by 6 global collaborators. The prospective study material was composed of cDNA or gDNA derived from T cells, B-cell-depleted T cells, or PBMCs. Where available, HLA class I and class II types were obtained from metadata supplied by the sample provider rather than from assay-based typing.

TCRbeta CDR3 regions were amplified from genomic DNA using the immunoSEQ Assay, a bias-controlled multiplex PCR. The authors' pipeline ran thus. Within the assay, amplification of reference gene primers was used to estimate how many nucleated cells each sample contained. To quantify the absolute abundance of each unique TCRbeta CDR3 rearrangement, sequence reads were collapsed and filtered. For each sample, productive Simpson clonality was calculated as the square root of Simpson's diversity index across productive rearrangements. Imported from immuneACCESS, the table was reduced by TCRdb to in-frame sequences with V and J called. These copies leave out some clones; in studies compared against another copy, an unresolved V gene accounts for under half, and the cause of the remainder is not known. V and J calls and clone size follow that table, whereas D and trimming were derived from the DNA. This sample is represented by 200,000 to 300,000 clones; roughly 88% of them were singletons. The ten largest clones add up to around 0.8% of the sample.

The paper as a whole reports these results and caveats: How much clinical and demographic metadata was included differed by source and by participant, and the metadata was provided uncurated.

This clone occurred once. Its antigen specificity is not known. Nothing much larger sits one base from this clone, and base qualities are not available. Each collaborating institution followed its own protocols to collect whole blood in K2EDTA tubes. For TCRbeta analysis, collaborators shipped samples as frozen whole blood, isolated PBMCs, or DNA extracted from either of those sample types. Taken from the germline V gene, the CDR1 and CDR2 loops are LGHNA and YNFKEQ. The CDR3, cysteine through phenylalanine, is 14 amino acids long. CDR3 DNA is the only sequence kept; it has 42 bases, read in frame from the first base. V lost 7 bases and J lost 8 bases, and the count of bases not matched to a germline gene is 9.

This clonotype was sampled from a woman aged 25 to 39 with acute or convalescent COVID-19. This sequence uses TRBV4-2 and TRBJ2-1; TRBD2 agrees with 9 junctional bases. Source material: peripheral blood. The CDR3 region reads CASNLAGRADEQFF. The nucleotides read TGTGCCAGCAACCTAGCGGGAAGGGCAGATGAGCAGTTCTTC.